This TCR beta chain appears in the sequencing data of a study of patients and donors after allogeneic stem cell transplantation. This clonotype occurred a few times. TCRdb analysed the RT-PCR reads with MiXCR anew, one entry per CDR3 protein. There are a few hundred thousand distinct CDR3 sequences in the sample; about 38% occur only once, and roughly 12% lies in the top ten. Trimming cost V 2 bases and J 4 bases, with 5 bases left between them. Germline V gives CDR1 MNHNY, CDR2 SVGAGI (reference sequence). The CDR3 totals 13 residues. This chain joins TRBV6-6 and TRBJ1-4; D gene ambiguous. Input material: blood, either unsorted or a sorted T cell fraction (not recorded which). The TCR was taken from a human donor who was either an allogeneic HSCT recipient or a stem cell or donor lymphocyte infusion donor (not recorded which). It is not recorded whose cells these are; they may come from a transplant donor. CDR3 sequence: CASSYTGNEKLFF. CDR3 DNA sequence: TGTGCCAGCAGTTACACCGGTAATGAAAAACTGTTTTTT.